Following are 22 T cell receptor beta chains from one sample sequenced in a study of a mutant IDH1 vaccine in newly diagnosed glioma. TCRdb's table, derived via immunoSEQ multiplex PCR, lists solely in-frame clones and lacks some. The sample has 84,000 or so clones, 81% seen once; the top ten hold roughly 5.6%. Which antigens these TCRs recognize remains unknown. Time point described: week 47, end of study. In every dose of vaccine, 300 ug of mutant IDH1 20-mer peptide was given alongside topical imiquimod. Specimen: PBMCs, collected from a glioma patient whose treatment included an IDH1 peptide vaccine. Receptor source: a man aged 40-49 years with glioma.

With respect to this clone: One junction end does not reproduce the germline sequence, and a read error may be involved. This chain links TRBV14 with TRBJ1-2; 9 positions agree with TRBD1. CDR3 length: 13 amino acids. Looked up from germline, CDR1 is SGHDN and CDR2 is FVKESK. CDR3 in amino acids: CASSLALQGAPLF. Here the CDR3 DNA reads TGTGCCAGCAGCCTGGCCCTACAGGGGGCTCCGCTATTC.

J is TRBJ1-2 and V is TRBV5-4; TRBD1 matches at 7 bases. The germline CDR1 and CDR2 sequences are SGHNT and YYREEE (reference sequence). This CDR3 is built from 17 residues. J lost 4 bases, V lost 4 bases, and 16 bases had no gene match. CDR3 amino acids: CASSAESGQSLIYGYTF. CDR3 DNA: TGTGCCAGCAGCGCGGAGTCGGGACAGAGTCTTATCTATGGCTACACCTTC.

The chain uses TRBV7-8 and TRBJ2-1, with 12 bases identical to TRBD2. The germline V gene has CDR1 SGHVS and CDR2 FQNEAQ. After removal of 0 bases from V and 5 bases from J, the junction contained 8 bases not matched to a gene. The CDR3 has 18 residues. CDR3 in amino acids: CASSLAGQTSGRNNEQFF. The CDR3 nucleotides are TGTGCCAGCAGCTTAGCGGGGCAGACTAGCGGGAGAAACAATGAGCAGTTCTTC.

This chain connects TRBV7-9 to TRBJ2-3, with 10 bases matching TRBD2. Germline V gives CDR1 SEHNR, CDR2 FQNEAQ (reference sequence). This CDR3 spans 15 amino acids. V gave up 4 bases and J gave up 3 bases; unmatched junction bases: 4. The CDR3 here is CASSSQRGGTDTQYF. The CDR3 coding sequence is TGTGCCAGCAGCTCCCAGCGGGGGGGGACAGATACGCAGTATTTT.

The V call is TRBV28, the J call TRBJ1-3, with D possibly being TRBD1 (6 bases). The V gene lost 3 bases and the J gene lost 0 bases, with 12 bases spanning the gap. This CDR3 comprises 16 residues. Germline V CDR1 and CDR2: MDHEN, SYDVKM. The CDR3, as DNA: TGTGCCAGCAGTTTCGGGGGGGCGCTCTCTGGAAACACCATATATTTT. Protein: CASSFGGALSGNTIYF.

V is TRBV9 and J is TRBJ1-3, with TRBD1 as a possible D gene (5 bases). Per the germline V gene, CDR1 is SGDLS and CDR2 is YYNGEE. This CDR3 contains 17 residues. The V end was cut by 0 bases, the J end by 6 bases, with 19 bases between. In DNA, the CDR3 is TGTGCCAGCAGCGTAGGGGGGAATGCGGTCTTCGAAAACACCATATATTTT. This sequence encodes CASSVGGNAVFENTIYF.

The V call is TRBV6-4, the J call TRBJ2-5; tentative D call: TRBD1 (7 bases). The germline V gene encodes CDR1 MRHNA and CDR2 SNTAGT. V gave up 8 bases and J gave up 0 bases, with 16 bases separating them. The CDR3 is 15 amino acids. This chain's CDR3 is CASGAQGGNQETQYF. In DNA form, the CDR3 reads TGTGCCAGCGGGGCGCAGGGGGGAAACCAAGAGACCCAGTACTTC.

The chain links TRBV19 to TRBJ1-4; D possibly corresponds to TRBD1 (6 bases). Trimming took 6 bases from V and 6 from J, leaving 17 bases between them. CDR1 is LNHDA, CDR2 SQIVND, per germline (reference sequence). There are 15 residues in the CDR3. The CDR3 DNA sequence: TGTGCCAGTAGGCCTCCCGGGACACTCCATGAAAAACTGTTTTTT. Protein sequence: CASRPPGTLHEKLFF.

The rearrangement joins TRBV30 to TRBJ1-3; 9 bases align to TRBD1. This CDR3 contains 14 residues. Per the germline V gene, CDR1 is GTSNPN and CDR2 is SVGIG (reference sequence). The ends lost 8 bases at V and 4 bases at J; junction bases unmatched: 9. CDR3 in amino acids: CASWTGVGGNTIYF. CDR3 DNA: TGTGCCAGTTGGACAGGGGTAGGAGGAAACACCATATATTTT.

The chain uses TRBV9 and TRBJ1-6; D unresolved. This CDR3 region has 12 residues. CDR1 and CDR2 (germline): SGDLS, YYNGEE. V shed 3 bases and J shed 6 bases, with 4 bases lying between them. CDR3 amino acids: CASSGSNSPLHF. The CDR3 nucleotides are TGTGCCAGCAGCGGGAGTAATTCACCCCTCCACTTT.

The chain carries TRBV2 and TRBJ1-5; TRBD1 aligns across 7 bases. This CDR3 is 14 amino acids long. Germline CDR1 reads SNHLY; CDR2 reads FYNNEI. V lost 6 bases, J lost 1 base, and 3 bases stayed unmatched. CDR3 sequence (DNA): TGTGCCAGCAGCGACAGGGTGAGCAATCAGCCCCAGCATTTT. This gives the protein CASSDRVSNQPQHF.

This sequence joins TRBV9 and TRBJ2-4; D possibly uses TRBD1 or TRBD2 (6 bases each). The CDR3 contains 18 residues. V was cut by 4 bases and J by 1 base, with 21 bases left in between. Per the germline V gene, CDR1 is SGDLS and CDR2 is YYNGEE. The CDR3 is CASSRLAATQGAKNIQYF. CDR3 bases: TGTGCCAGCAGCAGGTTAGCGGCAACCCAGGGGGCCAAAAACATTCAGTACTTC.

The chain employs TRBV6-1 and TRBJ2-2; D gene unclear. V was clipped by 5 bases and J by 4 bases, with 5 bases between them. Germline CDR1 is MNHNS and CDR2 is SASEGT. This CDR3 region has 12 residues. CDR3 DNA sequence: TGTGCCAGCAGTTCGGCCACCGGGGAGCTGTTTTTT. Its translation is CASSSATGELFF.

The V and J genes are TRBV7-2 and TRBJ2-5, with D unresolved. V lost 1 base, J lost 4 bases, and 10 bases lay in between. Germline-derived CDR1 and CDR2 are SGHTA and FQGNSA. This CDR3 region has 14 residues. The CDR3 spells CASSLGRLAETQYF. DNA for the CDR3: TGTGCCAGCAGCTTAGGCAGGTTGGCAGAGACCCAGTACTTC.

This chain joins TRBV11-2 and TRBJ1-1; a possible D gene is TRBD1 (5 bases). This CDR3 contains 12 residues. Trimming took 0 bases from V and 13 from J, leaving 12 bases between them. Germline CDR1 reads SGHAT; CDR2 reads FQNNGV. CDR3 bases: TGTGCCAGCAGCTTAGATGGCAGGGAGGTTTTCTTT. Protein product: CASSLDGREVFF.

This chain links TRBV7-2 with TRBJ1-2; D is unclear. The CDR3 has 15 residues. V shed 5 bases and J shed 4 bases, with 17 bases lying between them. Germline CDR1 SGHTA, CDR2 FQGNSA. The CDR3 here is CASSPGRARGYGYTF. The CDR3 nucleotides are TGTGCCAGCAGCCCCGGGCGGGCGCGGGGCTATGGCTACACCTTC.

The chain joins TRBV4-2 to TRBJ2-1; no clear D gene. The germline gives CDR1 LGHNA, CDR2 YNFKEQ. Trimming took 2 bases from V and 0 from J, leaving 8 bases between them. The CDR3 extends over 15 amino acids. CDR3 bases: TGTGCCAGCAGCCAACCCGGGTCCTCCTACAATGAGCAGTTCTTC. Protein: CASSQPGSSYNEQFF.

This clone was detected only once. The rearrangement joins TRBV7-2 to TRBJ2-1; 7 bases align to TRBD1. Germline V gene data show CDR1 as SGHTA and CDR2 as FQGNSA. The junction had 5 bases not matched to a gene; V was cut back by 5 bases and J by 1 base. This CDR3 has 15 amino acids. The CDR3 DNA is TGTGCCAGCAGCGCTCAGGGGGATTCCTACAATGAGCAGTTCTTC. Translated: CASSAQGDSYNEQFF.

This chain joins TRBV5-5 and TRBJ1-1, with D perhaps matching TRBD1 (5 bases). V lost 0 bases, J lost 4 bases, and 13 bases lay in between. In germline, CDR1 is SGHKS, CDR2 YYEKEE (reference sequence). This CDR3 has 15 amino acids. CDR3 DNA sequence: TGTGCCAGCAGCTTGGTATTAGGGCAGGGCACTGAAGCTTTCTTT. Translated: CASSLVLGQGTEAFF.

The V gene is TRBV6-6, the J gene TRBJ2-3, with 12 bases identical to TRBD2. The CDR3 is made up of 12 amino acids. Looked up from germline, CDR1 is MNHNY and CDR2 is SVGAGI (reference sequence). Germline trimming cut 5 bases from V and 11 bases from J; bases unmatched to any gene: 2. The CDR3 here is CASSPTSGGQYF. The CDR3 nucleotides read TGTGCCAGCAGTCCGACTAGCGGGGGGCAGTATTTT.

CDR3 DNA sequence: TGTGCCAGTAGTATACGTCTGGGGGGGGGCACCCCAAGGTACTTC. It translates to CASSIRLGGGTPRYF. This chain links TRBV19 with TRBJ2-5, with D tentatively TRBD2 (7 bases). Trimming shortened V by 2 bases and J by 13 bases, and 23 bases separated the two germline ends. This CDR3 region has 15 residues. Germline values: CDR1 LNHDA, CDR2 SQIVND (reference sequence).

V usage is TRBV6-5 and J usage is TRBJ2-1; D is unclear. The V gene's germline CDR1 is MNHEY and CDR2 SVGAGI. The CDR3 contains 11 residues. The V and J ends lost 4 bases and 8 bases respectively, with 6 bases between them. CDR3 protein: CASSSNYEQFF. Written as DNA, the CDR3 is TGTGCCAGCAGTTCCAATTATGAGCAGTTCTTC.